A single sample gave rise to the 13 T cell receptor beta chains below, sequenced in a study of cytotoxic CD8 clonotypes in ibrutinib-treated CLL. Profiling relied on immunoSEQ multiplex PCR, and the TCRdb table lists in-frame clones only, not all of them. The sample yields approximately 170,000 clones, roughly 88% seen once. Sequencing used PBMCs, obtained at disease progression, from a patient treated with ibrutinib. The receptor source for this set is a human donor with chronic lymphocytic leukemia.

The chain employs TRBV19 and TRBJ2-7, with 10 bases aligning to TRBD2. Germline CDR1 LNHDA, CDR2 SQIVND (reference sequence). CDR3 size: 15 residues. V lost 0 bases to trimming and J lost 6 bases; unmatched junction nucleotides: 5. The CDR3 sequence is CASSIDSGRSLEQYF. The CDR3 nucleotides read TGTGCCAGTAGTATAGATAGCGGGAGGTCCCTCGAGCAGTACTTC.

This chain connects TRBV11-3 to TRBJ2-6; no definite D call. This CDR3 is 15 amino acids long. Germline loops: CDR1 SGHNT, CDR2 YENEEA. Trimming removed 1 base from V and 4 bases from J, with 8 bases in between. The CDR3 DNA is TGTGCCAGCAGCTTAGCTCGGGTGGGGGCCAACGTCCTGACTTTC. It encodes CASSLARVGANVLTF.

The rearrangement links TRBV7-3 to TRBJ2-2, with D perhaps matching TRBD2 (5 bases). This CDR3 comprises 15 residues. V dropped 5 bases and J dropped 0 bases, with 10 bases sitting between them. Looked up from germline, CDR1 is SGHTA and CDR2 is FQGTGA. The CDR3 DNA reads as TGTGCCAGCAGCCGCGGGTTAGCGAACACCGGGGAGCTGTTTTTT. Protein sequence: CASSRGLANTGELFF.

The chain uses TRBV11-3 and TRBJ2-4, with D hard to call. The CDR3 length is 16 residues. Per germline, CDR1 SGHNT and CDR2 YENEEA. V was clipped by 0 bases and J by 0 bases, with 9 bases between them. CDR3 DNA sequence: TGTGCCAGCAGCTTAGAGGTGGGATTAGCCAAAAACATTCAGTACTTC. Protein sequence: CASSLEVGLAKNIQYF.

The gene calls are TRBV4-3 and TRBJ1-4; TRBD1 agrees at 10 bases. Unmatched junction bases numbered 18, after V lost 4 bases and J lost 7 bases. This CDR3 is built from 19 residues. The V gene's germline CDR1 is LGHNA and CDR2 YSLEER. The CDR3 spells CASSRGMTGGSNVGEKLFF. The CDR3 nucleotides are TGCGCCAGCAGCCGGGGTATGACAGGGGGCTCGAATGTGGGTGAAAAACTGTTTTTT.

This chain links TRBV5-1 with TRBJ2-5; the D gene is possibly TRBD1 (5 bases). The V gene's germline CDR1 is SGHRS and CDR2 YFSETQ. CDR3 length: 15 residues. Trimming cost V 0 bases and J 1 base, with 10 bases left between them. The CDR3 sequence: CASSLGQRSQETQYF. The DNA for the CDR3 is TGCGCCAGCAGCTTGGGACAGCGAAGCCAAGAGACCCAGTACTTC.

The genes are TRBV11-3 and TRBJ1-4; perhaps TRBD1 as D (5 bases). The V end lost 5 bases, the J end lost 6 bases, and 10 bases lay between the germline ends. Germline values: CDR1 SGHNT, CDR2 YENEEA. The CDR3 contains 13 residues. CDR3 sequence: CASSRRGDEKLFF. CDR3 nucleotides: TGTGCCAGCAGCCGCCGAGGGGATGAAAAACTGTTTTTT.

The chain has TRBV11-3 and TRBJ2-1, with 11 bases fitting TRBD2. This CDR3 has 17 amino acids. Germline V lookup: CDR1 SGHNT, CDR2 YENEEA. V shed 3 bases, J shed 8 bases, and the junction held 12 bases outside the gene matches. This CDR3 is CASSFGLAGGSVDEQFF. The CDR3 DNA is TGTGCCAGCAGCTTTGGGCTAGCGGGAGGATCGGTTGATGAGCAGTTCTTC. The variable domain in full, completed from reference TRBV11-3 and TRBJ2-1, reads EAGVVQSPRYKIIEKKQPVAFWCNPISGHNTLYWYLQNLGQGPELLIRYENEEAVDDSQLPKDRFSAERLKGVDSTLKIQPAELGDSAVYLCASSFGLAGGSVDEQFFGPGTRLTVL.

This clone was recorded only once. This chain connects TRBV9 to TRBJ1-4; D gene uncertain. The CDR3 is 15 residues long. V was shortened by 0 bases and J by 7 bases, with 13 bases between the two germline ends. Germline CDR1 is SGDLS and CDR2 is YYNGEE. The CDR3 nucleotides are TGTGCCAGCAGCGTAGGGGAGGGCTTTGGTGAAAAACTGTTTTTT. Its translation: CASSVGEGFGEKLFF.

The chain has TRBV19 and TRBJ2-4, with TRBD1 identical over 8 bases. Germline CDR1 reads LNHDA; CDR2 reads SQIVND (reference sequence). CDR3 length: 16 residues. The V and J ends lost 6 bases and 3 bases, in that order; junction bases with no gene match: 10. CDR3 amino acids: CASSTSPGQDKNIQYF. CDR3 DNA sequence: TGTGCCAGTAGCACCTCCCCGGGACAGGACAAAAACATTCAGTACTTC.

This chain joins TRBV18 and TRBJ1-2; the match to TRBD1 covers 7 bases. Germline V lookup: CDR1 KGHSH, CDR2 LQKENI. This CDR3 has 15 amino acids. V lost 3 bases to trimming and J lost 7 bases; unmatched junction nucleotides: 11. The CDR3 here is CASSPPGTAGLGYTF. The DNA for the CDR3 is TGTGCCAGCTCACCCCCTGGGACAGCGGGTCTTGGCTACACCTTC.

The chain's CDR3 is CASSVASREADTQYF. CDR3 nucleotides: TGTGCCAGCAGCGTAGCCTCGCGGGAGGCAGATACGCAGTATTTT. The rearrangement uses TRBV9 and TRBJ2-3; the match to TRBD2 covers 8 bases. V lost 0 bases and J lost 4; bases outside the gene matches: 4. The germline CDR1 and CDR2 sequences are SGDLS and YYNGEE. The CDR3 length is 15 residues.

The V call is TRBV28, the J call TRBJ1-1; TRBD1 aligns across 7 bases. Germline-derived CDR1 and CDR2 are MDHEN and SYDVKM. The CDR3 spans 15 residues. With 3 bases clipped from V and 1 base from J, the junction kept 5 bases outside the gene matches. DNA of the CDR3: TGTGCCAGCAGTTTTAACAGGGGCACGAACACTGAAGCTTTCTTT. Translating it yields CASSFNRGTNTEAFF.